This TCR beta chain appears in the sequencing data of a study of shared clonotypes between healthy human individuals. Study-wide findings and caveats: Even with large depth, rarefaction showed that sorted-subset sequencing was incomplete. Clonotypes shared by all four donors outscored non-shared clonotypes in generation probability. The sole specimen, blood, was sampled, and tissue repertoires likely differ.

Germline V gene data show CDR1 as SQVTM and CDR2 as ANQGSEA. The CDR3 sequence is 13 residues long. Trimming left V 4 bases short and J 2 bases short, with 8 bases between. Sequencing used immunoSEQ multiplex PCR; TCRdb keeps in-frame clones, though not all of them. The profile covers some 1 million clones, with 65% to 80% appearing a single time and 1.4% taken by the ten largest. This clone has a handful of counts. Its antigen remains unidentified. Specimen: memory CD4+ T cells sorted from blood. As for subset: CD45RA-negative fraction. The chain recombines TRBV29-1 with TRBJ2-2; D gene unclear. The TCR was taken from a man younger than 35 in good health. CDR3 loop: CSVGHPNTGELFF. DNA of the CDR3: TGCAGCGTTGGGCACCCAAACACCGGGGAGCTGTTTTTT.